The 27 T cell receptor beta chains in this list originate from one sample, sequenced in a study of T cells after yellow fever vaccination. TCRdb used MiXCR to reprocess the 5' RACE reads, holding one entry per CDR3 protein. This table holds fewer than 400,000 distinct CDR3 sequences, about 6% found once. This specimen was PBMCs, taken 5 days after the yellow fever booster vaccination. The receptor source for this set is a man aged 30 to 39 who received the YFV17D yellow fever vaccine.

This clonotype was counted only a few times. The V call is TRBV5-1, the J call TRBJ2-5; 9 nucleotides match TRBD2. The germline V gene has CDR1 SGHRS and CDR2 YFSETQ. The junction had 2 bases not matched to a gene; V was cut back by 1 base and J by 4 bases. CDR3 length: 14 amino acids. This chain's CDR3 is CASSLSSGGETQYF. The CDR3 DNA reads TGCGCCAGCAGCTTGAGTAGCGGGGGAGAGACCCAGTACTTC.

The CDR3 sequence: CSAKPGDRVNEQYF. CDR3 DNA: TGCAGTGCCAAACCCGGGGACAGGGTCAACGAGCAGTACTTC. This chain uses TRBV20-1 with TRBJ2-7; 9 bases fit TRBD1. The V segment lost 6 bases and the J segment 5 bases; nucleotides outside the gene matches: 11. There are 14 residues in the CDR3. The germline CDR1 and CDR2 sequences are DFQATT and SNEGSKA (reference sequence).

This clonotype occurred many times. The chain joins TRBV5-1 to TRBJ2-2; D is undetermined. The CDR3 runs to 12 residues. Trimming shortened V by 3 bases and J by 3 bases, and 3 bases separated the two germline ends. Germline lookup yields CDR1 SGHRS and CDR2 YFSETQ. CDR3 region: CASSYYTGELFF. The CDR3 region has the DNA TGCGCCAGCAGCTATTACACCGGGGAGCTGTTTTTT.

This clonotype was counted between two and nine times. The rearrangement joins TRBV14 to TRBJ1-1, with D hard to call. CDR3 size: 14 residues. The germline V and J ends were trimmed by 4 bases and 0 bases, with 9 bases remaining between them. CDR1 SGHDN and CDR2 FVKESK come from the germline V gene. The CDR3 spells CASSRGRMNTEAFF. CDR3 in DNA: TGTGCCAGCAGCCGCGGACGGATGAACACTGAAGCTTTCTTT. Complete variable domain (other parts from reference TRBV14 and TRBJ1-1): EAGVTQFPSHSVIEKGQTVTLRCDPISGHDNLYWYRRVMGKEIKFLLHFVKESKQDESGMPNNRFLAERTGGTYSTLKVQPAELEDSGVYFCASSRGRMNTEAFFGQGTRLTVV.

This clonotype has just a few counts. This chain links TRBV19 with TRBJ2-1, with TRBD2 identical over 10 bases. The V and J ends lost 3 bases and 15 bases, in that order; junction bases with no gene match: 11. This CDR3 region has 14 residues. Germline CDR1 and CDR2: LNHDA and SQIVND (reference sequence). The CDR3 DNA is TGTGCCAGTAGTATTTCGACTAGCGGGCTCTATAGGTTCTTC. This gives the protein CASSISTSGLYRFF.

This clonotype has just a few counts. The chain joins TRBV20-1 to TRBJ1-2; 9 nucleotides agree with TRBD1. Per the germline V gene, CDR1 is DFQATT and CDR2 is SNEGSKA (reference sequence). Trimming removed 4 bases from V and 8 bases from J; junction bases left unmatched: 8. There are 13 residues in the CDR3. CDR3 sequence: CSATRDRESGYTF. CDR3 sequence (DNA): TGCAGTGCTACCCGGGACAGGGAAAGCGGCTACACCTTC.

This chain's CDR3 is CSVGDGNQPQHF. CDR3 DNA: TGCAGCGTTGGGGACGGAAATCAGCCCCAGCATTTT. The V gene is TRBV29-1, the J gene TRBJ1-5, with D possibly being TRBD1 (5 bases). Per the germline V gene, CDR1 is SQVTM and CDR2 is ANQGSEA. The CDR3 is 12 amino acids. The V end lost 4 bases, the J end lost 4 bases, and 8 bases lay between the germline ends.

This chain links TRBV19 with TRBJ2-1, with D tentatively TRBD1 (5 bases). The CDR3 runs to 15 residues. Trimming cost V 2 bases and J 7 bases, with 15 bases left between them. The germline gives CDR1 LNHDA, CDR2 SQIVND (reference sequence). The CDR3 region has the DNA TGTGCCAGTAGTATATTGCACAAAGGGGCTAATGAGCAGTTCTTC. It translates to CASSILHKGANEQFF.

This clonotype was seen a handful of times. This rearrangement joins TRBV7-9 to TRBJ2-3, with 9 nucleotides matching TRBD2. Per the germline V gene, CDR1 is SEHNR and CDR2 is FQNEAQ (reference sequence). V dropped 9 bases and J dropped 0; count of bases not matched to a gene: 1. The CDR3 consists of 13 residues. This chain's CDR3 is CARGLASTDTQYF. CDR3 nucleotide sequence: TGTGCCAGAGGACTAGCGAGCACAGATACGCAGTATTTT.

This clonotype showed up just a few times. The chain recombines TRBV6-5 with TRBJ2-5; D unresolved. Trimming stripped 6 bases from V and 4 bases from J, with 21 bases between. Germline V gene data show CDR1 as MNHEY and CDR2 as SVGAGI. The CDR3 contains 16 residues. Here the CDR3 DNA reads TGTGCCAGCAGCTCCTTTCTTAGACCCTCCTTAGAGACCCAGTACTTC. Protein: CASSSFLRPSLETQYF.

In its sample, this clonotype was seen a few times. The gene calls are TRBV20-1 and TRBJ2-5, with D tentatively TRBD1 (6 bases). Germline loops: CDR1 DFQATT, CDR2 SNEGSKA (reference sequence). V shed 3 bases and J shed 5 bases, with 16 bases lying between them. This CDR3 has 14 residues. The CDR3 DNA follows: TGCAGTGCTAGTTGGACAGCCCTTGAGGAGACCCAGTACTTC. Protein: CSASWTALEETQYF.

The V gene is TRBV19, the J gene TRBJ2-1, with D perhaps TRBD2 (6 bases). CDR3 length: 16 residues. V lost 2 bases, J lost 4 bases, and 15 bases lay in between. Germline V gene data show CDR1 as LNHDA and CDR2 as SQIVND (reference sequence). CDR3 nucleotides: TGTGCCAGTAGTATACCTTGGGTAGCGGAATACAATGAGCAGTTCTTC. As protein: CASSIPWVAEYNEQFF.

This clonotype has more than one count but fewer than ten. The CDR3 coding sequence is TGCAGTGCTGGAGGACTAGCGGGACGGTCTAGCACAGATACGCAGTATTTT. Translated, it gives CSAGGLAGRSSTDTQYF. This chain connects TRBV20-1 to TRBJ2-3, with 12 nucleotides matching TRBD2. CDR3 length: 17 residues. Germline CDR1 DFQATT, CDR2 SNEGSKA (reference sequence). V lost 5 bases and J lost 0; bases outside the gene matches: 9.

A few counts support this clonotype. The chain carries TRBV20-1 and TRBJ2-2; maybe TRBD2 (7 bases). This CDR3 region has 16 residues. V lost 5 bases, J lost 0 bases, and 16 bases lay in between. CDR1 and CDR2 from the germline V gene are DFQATT and SNEGSKA (reference sequence). CDR3 protein: CSAPFPGGSNTGELFF. The CDR3 DNA sequence: TGCAGTGCTCCTTTTCCGGGGGGCTCGAACACCGGGGAGCTGTTTTTT.

In its sample, this clonotype was seen a few times. The chain has TRBV7-6 and TRBJ2-7; TRBD2 matches 7 bases. The junction had 7 bases not matched to a gene; V was cut back by 2 bases and J by 0 bases. The CDR3 is made up of 16 amino acids. In germline, CDR1 is SGHVS, CDR2 FNYEAQ. The CDR3 bases are TGTGCCAGCAGCTTATGGGGGGGTGGCAGCTCCTACGAGCAGTACTTC. Encoded protein: CASSLWGGGSSYEQYF.

This sequence joins TRBV28 and TRBJ2-7; TRBD1 is a possible D gene (5 bases). The germline V gene encodes CDR1 MDHEN and CDR2 SYDVKM. Trimming removed 6 bases from V and 2 bases from J, with 11 bases in between. The CDR3 length is 13 residues. The CDR3 protein is CASSPRVPYEQYF. The CDR3 nucleotides are TGTGCCAGCAGCCCCAGGGTTCCCTACGAGCAGTACTTC.

This chain uses TRBV7-2 with TRBJ2-1; D is unresolved. Trimming pared 2 bases from V and 5 bases from J, leaving 10 bases between. Germline values: CDR1 SGHTA, CDR2 FQGNSA. The CDR3 spans 14 residues. The CDR3 nucleotides read TGTGCCAGCAGCTTAAGGTGGGGTAACAATGAGCAGTTCTTC. It codes for CASSLRWGNNEQFF.

There are many counts of this clonotype. The chain employs TRBV7-9 and TRBJ2-1, with D unclear. Deletions cut 1 base from V and 6 bases from J, with 10 bases between. The V gene's germline CDR1 is SEHNR and CDR2 FQNEAQ (reference sequence). The CDR3 is made up of 14 amino acids. The CDR3 here is CASSLGSLGNEQFF. The CDR3 DNA follows: TGTGCCAGCAGCTTAGGGAGCCTTGGCAATGAGCAGTTCTTC.

This clonotype was counted many times. This chain joins TRBV29-1 and TRBJ2-5; TRBD2 agrees at 7 bases. CDR1 is SQVTM, CDR2 ANQGSEA, per germline. This CDR3 comprises 12 residues. The V segment lost 5 bases and the J segment 0 bases; nucleotides outside the gene matches: 0. The CDR3 is CSVREDQETQYF. The CDR3 region has the DNA TGCAGCGTTCGGGAGGACCAAGAGACCCAGTACTTC.

This clonotype has ten or more counts. The chain uses TRBV7-2 and TRBJ1-5, with 9 positions matching TRBD1. Trimming at V came to 1 base and at J to 5 bases, leaving 6 bases not matched to a gene. The CDR3 consists of 16 residues. The germline V gene has CDR1 SGHTA and CDR2 FQGNSA. CDR3 in amino acids: CASSLEGTGWDQPQHF. In DNA form, the CDR3 reads TGTGCCAGCAGCTTAGAGGGGACAGGGTGGGATCAGCCCCAGCATTTT. Variable domain in full (rest from reference TRBV7-2 and TRBJ1-5): GAGVSQSPSNKVTEKGKDVELRCDPISGHTALYWYRQSLGQGLEFLIYFQGNSAPDKSGLPSDRFSAERTGGSVSTLTIQRTQQEDSAVYLCASSLEGTGWDQPQHFGDGTRLSIL.

This clonotype was counted at least ten times. The chain links TRBV12-3 or TRBV12-4 to TRBJ2-2, with a possible D match to TRBD2 (6 bases). The CDR3 extends over 12 amino acids. The V gene lost 6 bases and the J gene lost 5 bases, with 7 bases spanning the gap. CDR3 nucleotide sequence: TGTGCCAGCAGCCGGGGGACCGGGGAGCTGTTTTTT. Residues: CASSRGTGELFF.

This clonotype has more than one count but fewer than ten. The V call is TRBV4-1, the J call TRBJ2-3; 10 bases map to TRBD2. The CDR3 loop spans 16 amino acids. After removal of 4 bases from V and 1 base from J, the junction contained 5 bases not matched to a gene. CDR1 MGHRA and CDR2 YSYEKL come from the germline V gene. CDR3 DNA: TGCGCCAGCAGCCCTACCGGGACTAGCGGCACAGATACGCAGTATTTT. Protein product: CASSPTGTSGTDTQYF.

DNA for the CDR3: TGCAGCGTTGATGCTCCAAAACTCTCCTACAATGAGCAGTTCTTC. This sequence encodes CSVDAPKLSYNEQFF. This chain connects TRBV29-1 to TRBJ2-1; D not certain. V dropped 3 bases and J dropped 0 bases, with 12 bases sitting between them. The CDR3 totals 15 residues. The germline gives CDR1 SQVTM, CDR2 ANQGSEA.

This clonotype has at least ten counts. This chain joins TRBV12-3 or TRBV12-4 and TRBJ2-5; 13 nucleotides agree with TRBD2. This CDR3 is 15 amino acids long. V shed 6 bases, J shed 2 bases, and the junction held 3 bases outside the gene matches. The CDR3, as DNA: TGTGCCAGCAGGGAGGGACTAGCGGGACAAGAGACCCAGTACTTC. Protein: CASREGLAGQETQYF.

This clonotype was counted ten times or more. CDR3 bases: TGTGCCAGTAGTATCCAACCGGACTACGAGCAGTACTTC. This encodes CASSIQPDYEQYF. V usage is TRBV19 and J usage is TRBJ2-7, with D uncertain. V dropped 3 bases and J dropped 3 bases, with 9 bases sitting between them. Germline V gives CDR1 LNHDA, CDR2 SQIVND (reference sequence). This CDR3 is built from 13 residues.

This clonotype showed up many times. V usage is TRBV6-5 and J usage is TRBJ2-7; tentatively, D is TRBD1 (5 bases). Germline assignment: CDR1 MNHEY and CDR2 SVGAGI. Between the trimmed V and J ends, which lost 2 bases and 5 bases, there was a span of 10 bases. The CDR3 runs 13 residues. In nucleotides, the CDR3 is TGTGCCAGCAGTTACGGCAGGGCTCACGAGCAGTACTTC. Translation: CASSYGRAHEQYF.

This clonotype was seen repeatedly, ten times or more. This chain connects TRBV5-1 to TRBJ2-7; no definite D call. Germline lookup yields CDR1 SGHRS and CDR2 YFSETQ. The CDR3 runs to 12 residues. V lost 0 bases, J lost 5 bases, and 6 bases lay in between. This CDR3 reads CASSLAFDEQYF. CDR3 nucleotide sequence: TGCGCCAGCAGCTTGGCCTTCGACGAGCAGTACTTC.